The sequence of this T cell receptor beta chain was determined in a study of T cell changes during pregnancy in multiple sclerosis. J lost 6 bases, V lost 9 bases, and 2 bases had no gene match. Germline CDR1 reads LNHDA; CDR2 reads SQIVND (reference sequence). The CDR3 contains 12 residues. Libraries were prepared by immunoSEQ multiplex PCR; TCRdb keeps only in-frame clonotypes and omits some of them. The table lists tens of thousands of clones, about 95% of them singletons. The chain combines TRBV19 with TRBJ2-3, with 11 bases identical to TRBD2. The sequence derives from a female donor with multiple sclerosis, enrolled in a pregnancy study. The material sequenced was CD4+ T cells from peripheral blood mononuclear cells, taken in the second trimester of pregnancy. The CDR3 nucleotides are TGTGCCAGCAGACTAGCGGGGGATACGCAGTATTTT. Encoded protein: CASRLAGDTQYF.